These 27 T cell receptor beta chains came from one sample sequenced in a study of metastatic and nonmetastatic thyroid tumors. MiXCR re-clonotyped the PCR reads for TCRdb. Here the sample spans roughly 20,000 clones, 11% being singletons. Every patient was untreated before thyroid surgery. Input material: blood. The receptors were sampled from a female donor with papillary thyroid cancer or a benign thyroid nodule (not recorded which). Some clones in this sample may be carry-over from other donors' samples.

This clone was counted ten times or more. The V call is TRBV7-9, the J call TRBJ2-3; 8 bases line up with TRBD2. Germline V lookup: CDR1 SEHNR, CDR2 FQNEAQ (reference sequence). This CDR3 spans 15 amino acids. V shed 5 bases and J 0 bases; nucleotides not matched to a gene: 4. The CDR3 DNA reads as TGTGCCAGCAGCCTAAGCGGGGGTAGCACAGATACGCAGTATTTT. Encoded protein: CASSLSGGSTDTQYF.

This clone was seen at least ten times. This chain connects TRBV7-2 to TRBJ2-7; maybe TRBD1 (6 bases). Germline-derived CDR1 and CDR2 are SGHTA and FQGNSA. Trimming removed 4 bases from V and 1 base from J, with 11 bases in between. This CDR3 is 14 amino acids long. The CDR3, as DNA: TGTGCCAGCAGCTCCAACAGGGAATCCTACGAGCAGTACTTC. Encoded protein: CASSSNRESYEQYF.

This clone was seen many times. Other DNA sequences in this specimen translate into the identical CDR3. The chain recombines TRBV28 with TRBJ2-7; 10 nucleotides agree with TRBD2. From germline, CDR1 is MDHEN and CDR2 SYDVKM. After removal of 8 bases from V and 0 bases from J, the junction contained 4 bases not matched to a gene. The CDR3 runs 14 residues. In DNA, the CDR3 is TGTGCCAGCGCAGCGGGGGGGCTCTCCTACGAGCAGTACTTC. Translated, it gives CASAAGGLSYEQYF.

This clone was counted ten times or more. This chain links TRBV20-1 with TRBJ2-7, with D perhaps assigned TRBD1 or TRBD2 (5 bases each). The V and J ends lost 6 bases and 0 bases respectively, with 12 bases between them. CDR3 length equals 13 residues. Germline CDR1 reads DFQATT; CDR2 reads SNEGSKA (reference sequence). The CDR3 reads CSATGTHSYEQYF. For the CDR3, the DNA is TGCAGTGCCACCGGGACCCACTCCTACGAGCAGTACTTC.

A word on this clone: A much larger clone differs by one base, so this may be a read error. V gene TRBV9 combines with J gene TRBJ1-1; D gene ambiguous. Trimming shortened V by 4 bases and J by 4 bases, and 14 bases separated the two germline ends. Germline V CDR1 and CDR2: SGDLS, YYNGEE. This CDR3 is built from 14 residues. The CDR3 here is CASSSQGRVTEAFF. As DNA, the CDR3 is TGTGCCAGCAGCTCTCAAGGAAGGGTCACTGAAGCTTTCTTT.

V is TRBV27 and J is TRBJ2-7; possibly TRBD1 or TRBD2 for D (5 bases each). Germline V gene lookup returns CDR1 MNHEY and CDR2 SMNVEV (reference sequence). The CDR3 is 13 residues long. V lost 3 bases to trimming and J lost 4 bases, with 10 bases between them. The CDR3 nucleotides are TGTGCCAGCAGTTTGGGGGTGGTGTACGAGCAGTACTTC. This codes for CASSLGVVYEQYF.

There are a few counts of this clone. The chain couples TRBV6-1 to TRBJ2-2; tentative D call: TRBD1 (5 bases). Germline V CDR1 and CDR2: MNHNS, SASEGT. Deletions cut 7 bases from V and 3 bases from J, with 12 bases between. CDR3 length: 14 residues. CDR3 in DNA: TGTGCCAGCACCCAAAGGGGTGACACCGGGGAGCTGTTTTTT. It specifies CASTQRGDTGELFF.

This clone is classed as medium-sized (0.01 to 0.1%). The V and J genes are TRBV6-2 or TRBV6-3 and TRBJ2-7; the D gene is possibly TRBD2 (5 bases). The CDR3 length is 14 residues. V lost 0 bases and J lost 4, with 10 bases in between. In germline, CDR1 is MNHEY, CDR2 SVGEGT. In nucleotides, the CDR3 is TGTGCCAGCAGTTACTCGGAGGCGATTTACGAGCAGTACTTC. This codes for CASSYSEAIYEQYF.

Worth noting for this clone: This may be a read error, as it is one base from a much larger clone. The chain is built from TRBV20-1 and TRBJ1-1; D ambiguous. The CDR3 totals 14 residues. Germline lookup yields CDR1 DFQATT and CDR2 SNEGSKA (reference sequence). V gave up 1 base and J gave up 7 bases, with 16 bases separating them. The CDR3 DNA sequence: TGCAGTGCTAGAGGTATCCCCTCTCTGGATGAAGCTTTCTTT. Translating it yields CSARGIPSLDEAFF.

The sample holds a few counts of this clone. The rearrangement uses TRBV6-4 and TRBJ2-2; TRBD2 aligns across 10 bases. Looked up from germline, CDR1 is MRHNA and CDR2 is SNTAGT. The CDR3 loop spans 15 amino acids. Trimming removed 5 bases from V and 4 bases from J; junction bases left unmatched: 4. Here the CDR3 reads CASSPSGSGTGELFF. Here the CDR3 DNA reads TGTGCCAGCAGTCCTAGCGGGAGTGGCACCGGGGAGCTGTTTTTT.

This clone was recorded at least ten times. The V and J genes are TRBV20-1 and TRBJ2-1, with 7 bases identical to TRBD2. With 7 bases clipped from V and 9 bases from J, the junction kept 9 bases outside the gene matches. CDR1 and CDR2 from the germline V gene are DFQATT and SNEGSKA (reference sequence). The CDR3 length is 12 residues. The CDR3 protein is CSGAGTIGEQFF. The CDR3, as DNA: TGCAGTGGGGCCGGGACTATCGGTGAGCAGTTCTTC.

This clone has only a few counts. The CDR3 DNA follows: TGTGCCAGCGGGCCTTACGAGCAGTACTTC. Encoded protein: CASGPYEQYF. The gene calls are TRBV6-4 and TRBJ2-7; D is unclear. The length of the CDR3 is 10 residues. Germline CDR1 reads MRHNA; CDR2 reads SNTAGT. Trimming shortened V by 8 bases and J by 4 bases, and 6 bases separated the two germline ends.

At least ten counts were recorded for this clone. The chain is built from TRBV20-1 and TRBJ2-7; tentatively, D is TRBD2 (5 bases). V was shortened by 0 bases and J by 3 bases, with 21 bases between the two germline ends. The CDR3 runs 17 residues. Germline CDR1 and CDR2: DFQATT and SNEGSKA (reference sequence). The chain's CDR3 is CSARDRVSGEGRYEQYF. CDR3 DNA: TGCAGTGCTAGAGATCGGGTTTCCGGGGAAGGCCGCTACGAGCAGTACTTC.

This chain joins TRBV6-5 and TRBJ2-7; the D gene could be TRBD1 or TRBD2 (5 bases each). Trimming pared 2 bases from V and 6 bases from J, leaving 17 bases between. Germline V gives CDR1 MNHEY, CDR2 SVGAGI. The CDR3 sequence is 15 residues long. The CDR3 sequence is CASSYQTGTLGEQYF. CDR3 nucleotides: TGTGCCAGCAGTTACCAGACCGGGACCCTAGGCGAGCAGTACTTC.

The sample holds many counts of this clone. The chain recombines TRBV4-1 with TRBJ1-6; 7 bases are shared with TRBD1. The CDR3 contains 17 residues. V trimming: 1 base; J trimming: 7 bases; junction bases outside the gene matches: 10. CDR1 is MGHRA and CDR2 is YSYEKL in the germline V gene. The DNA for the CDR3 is TGCGCCAGCAGCCAAGGACAGGGACCACATTCAAATTCACCCCTCCACTTT. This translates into CASSQGQGPHSNSPLHF.

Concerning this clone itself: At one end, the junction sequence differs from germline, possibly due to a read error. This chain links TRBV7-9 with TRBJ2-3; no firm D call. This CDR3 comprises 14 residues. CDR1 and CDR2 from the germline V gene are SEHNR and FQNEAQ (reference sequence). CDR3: CASSLRSCPDTQYF. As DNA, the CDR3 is TGCGCCAGCAGCTTAAGGTCCTGTCCAGATACGCAGTATTTT.

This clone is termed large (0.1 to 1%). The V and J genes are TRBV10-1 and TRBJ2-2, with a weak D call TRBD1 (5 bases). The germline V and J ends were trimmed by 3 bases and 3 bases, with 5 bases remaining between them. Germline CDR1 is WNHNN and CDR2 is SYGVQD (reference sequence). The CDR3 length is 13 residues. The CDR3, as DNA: TGCGCCAGCAGTGACAGGGACACCGGGGAGCTGTTTTTT. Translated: CASSDRDTGELFF.

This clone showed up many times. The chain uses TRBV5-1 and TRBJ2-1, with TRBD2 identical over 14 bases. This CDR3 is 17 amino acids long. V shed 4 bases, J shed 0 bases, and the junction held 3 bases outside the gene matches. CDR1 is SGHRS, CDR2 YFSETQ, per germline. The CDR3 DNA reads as TGCGCCAGCAGCGCCGGGACTAGCGGGAGCTCCTACAATGAGCAGTTCTTC. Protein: CASSAGTSGSSYNEQFF.

Here the CDR3 DNA reads TGTGCCAGCAGTGAATTAGGGAAAGGGGGCACAGATACGCAGTATTTT. This codes for CASSELGKGGTDTQYF. The rearrangement joins TRBV6-4 to TRBJ2-3, with D maybe TRBD1 (5 bases). From germline, CDR1 is MRHNA and CDR2 SNTAGT. This CDR3 has 16 residues. Trimming left V 3 bases short and J 1 base short, with 14 bases between.

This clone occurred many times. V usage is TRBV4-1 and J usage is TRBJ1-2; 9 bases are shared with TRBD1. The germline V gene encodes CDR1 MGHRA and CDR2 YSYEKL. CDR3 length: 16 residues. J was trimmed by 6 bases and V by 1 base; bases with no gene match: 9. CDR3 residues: CASSQGSGQGKNGYTF. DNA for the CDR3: TGCGCCAGCAGCCAAGGATCCGGACAGGGGAAGAATGGCTACACCTTC.

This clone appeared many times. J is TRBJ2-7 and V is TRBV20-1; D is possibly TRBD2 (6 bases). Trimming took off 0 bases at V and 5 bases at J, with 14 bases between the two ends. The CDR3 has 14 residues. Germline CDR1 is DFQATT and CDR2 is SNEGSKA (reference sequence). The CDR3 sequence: CSARDRGSRNEQYF. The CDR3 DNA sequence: TGCAGTGCTAGAGATCGGGGGAGCCGGAACGAGCAGTACTTC.

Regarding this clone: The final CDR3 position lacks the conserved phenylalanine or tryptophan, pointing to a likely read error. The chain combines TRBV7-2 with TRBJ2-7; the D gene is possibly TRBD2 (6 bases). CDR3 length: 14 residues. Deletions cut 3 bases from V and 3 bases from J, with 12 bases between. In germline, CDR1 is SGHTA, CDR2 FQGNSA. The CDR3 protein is CASSLAGTYYEQYC. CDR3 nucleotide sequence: TGTGCCAGCAGCTTGGCCGGGACTTACTACGAGCAGTACTGC.

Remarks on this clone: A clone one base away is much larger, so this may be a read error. The CDR3 region is CASSRDRGRNEAFF. For the CDR3, the DNA is TGCGCCAGCAGCCGTGACAGGGGGCGGAATGAAGCTTTCTTT. J is TRBJ1-1 and V is TRBV4-3, with TRBD1 matching over 10 bases. CDR3 length: 14 amino acids. With V trimmed by 4 bases and J by 7 bases, 6 bases remained unmatched. Germline V gene sequence: CDR1 LGHNA, CDR2 YSLEER.

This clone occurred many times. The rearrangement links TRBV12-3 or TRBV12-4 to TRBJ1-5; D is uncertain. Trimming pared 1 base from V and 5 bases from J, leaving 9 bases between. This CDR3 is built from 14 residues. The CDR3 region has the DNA TGTGCCAGCAGTTTAGTGGGTCCCCATCAGCCCCAGCATTTT. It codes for CASSLVGPHQPQHF.

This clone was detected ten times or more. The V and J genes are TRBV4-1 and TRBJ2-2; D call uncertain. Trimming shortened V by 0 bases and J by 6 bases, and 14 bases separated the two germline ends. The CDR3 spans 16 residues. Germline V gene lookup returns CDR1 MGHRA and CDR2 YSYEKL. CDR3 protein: CASSQEKRQQSGELFF. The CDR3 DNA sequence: TGCGCCAGCAGCCAAGAAAAGCGTCAGCAATCCGGGGAGCTGTTTTTT.

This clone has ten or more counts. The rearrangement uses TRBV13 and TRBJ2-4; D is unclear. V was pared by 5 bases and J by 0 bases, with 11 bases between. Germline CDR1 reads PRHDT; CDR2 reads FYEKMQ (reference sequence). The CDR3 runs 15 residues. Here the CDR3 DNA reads TGTGCCAGCAGCCGCATGTCTGAAGCCAAAAACATTCAGTACTTC. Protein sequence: CASSRMSEAKNIQYF.

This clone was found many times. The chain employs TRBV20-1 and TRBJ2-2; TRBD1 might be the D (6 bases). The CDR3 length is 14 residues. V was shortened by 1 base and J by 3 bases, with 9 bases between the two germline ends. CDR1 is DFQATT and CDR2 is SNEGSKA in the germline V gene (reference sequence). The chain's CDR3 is CSARGEGDTGELFF. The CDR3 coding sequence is TGCAGTGCTAGAGGCGAGGGGGACACCGGGGAGCTGTTTTTT.